The clone carrying this T cell receptor (beta chain) was picked up a small number of times. Its antigen is not identified. These data belong to a study of T cell repertoires in cytomegalovirus infection. Study-wide background: In the study, CMV epitopes included recently identified HLA-C-restricted and well-studied HLA-B-restricted ones. General observations from the study: The response measured ex vivo was dominated by TCR beta clonotypes (HLA-C-restricted and CMV-specific).

TCRdb processed the reads anew with MiXCR; each CDR3 protein has one entry. The table has more than 300,000 distinct CDR3 sequences, about 32% seen once. Germline V gene lookup returns CDR1 MGHRA and CDR2 YSYEKL. Trimming at V came to 8 bases and at J to 5 bases, leaving 11 bases not matched to a gene. CDR3 length equals 16 residues. The receptor comes from a human donor in good health (CMV status not recorded). Some clones in this sample may be carry-over from other donors' samples. The V call is TRBV4-1, the J call TRBJ2-1; 11 bases map to TRBD2. Sequences were derived from cultured PBMCs, sampled from culture after CMV antigen stimulation. The CDR3 nucleotides read TGCGCCAGCCGGCGGGTAGCGGGAGGGCCCGACAATGAGCAGTTCTTC. It is translated as CASRRVAGGPDNEQFF.